This T cell receptor beta chain emerged from a study of PD-1 blockade in mismatch repair-deficient tumors. TCRdb's table, derived via immunoSEQ multiplex PCR, lists solely in-frame clones and lacks some. The sample comprises under 50,000 clones, 70% to 85% of which are singletons, and less than 3.5% rests with the top ten. CDR3 length equals 15 residues. The V and J ends lost 1 base and 2 bases respectively, with 11 bases between them. Germline CDR1 is SGHTA and CDR2 is FQGNSA. The clonotype was recovered from an adult with mismatch repair-deficient cancer. The sample here was PBMCs, taken before pembrolizumab treatment. The genes are TRBV7-2 and TRBJ1-2, with a weak D call TRBD1 (6 bases). For the CDR3, the DNA is TGTGCCAGCAGCTTAGGGGACATCACGAACTATGGCTACACCTTC. Translated: CASSLGDITNYGYTF. Using reference TRBV7-2 and TRBJ1-2 for the parts outside the CDR3, the full variable domain is GAGVSQSPSNKVTEKGKDVELRCDPISGHTALYWYRQSLGQGLEFLIYFQGNSAPDKSGLPSDRFSAERTGGSVSTLTIQRTQQEDSAVYLCASSLGDITNYGYTFGSGTRLTVV.